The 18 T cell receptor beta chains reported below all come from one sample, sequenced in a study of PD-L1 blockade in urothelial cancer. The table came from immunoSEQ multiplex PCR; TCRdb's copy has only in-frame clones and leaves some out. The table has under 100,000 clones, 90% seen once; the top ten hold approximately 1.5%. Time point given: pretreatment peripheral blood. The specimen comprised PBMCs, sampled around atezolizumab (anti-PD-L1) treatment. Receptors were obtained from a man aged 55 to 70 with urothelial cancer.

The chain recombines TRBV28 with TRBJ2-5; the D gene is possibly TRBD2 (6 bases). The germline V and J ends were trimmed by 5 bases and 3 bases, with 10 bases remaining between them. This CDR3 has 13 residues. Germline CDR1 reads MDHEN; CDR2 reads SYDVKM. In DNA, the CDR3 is TGTGCCAGCAGTCCCGGGAGCAAAGAGACCCAGTACTTC. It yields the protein CASSPGSKETQYF. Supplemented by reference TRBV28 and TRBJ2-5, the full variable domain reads DVKVTQSSRYLVKRTGEKVFLECVQDMDHENMFWYRQDPGLGLRLIYFSYDVKMKEKGDIPEGYSVSREKKERFSLILESASTNQTSMYLCASSPGSKETQYFGPGTRLLVL.

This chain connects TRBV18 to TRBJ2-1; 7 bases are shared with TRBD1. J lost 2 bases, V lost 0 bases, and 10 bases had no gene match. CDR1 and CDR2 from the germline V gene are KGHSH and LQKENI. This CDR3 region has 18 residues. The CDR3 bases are TGTGCCAGCTCACCACCTATCTATAACAGGGGAACCTACAATGAGCAGTTCTTC. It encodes CASSPPIYNRGTYNEQFF.

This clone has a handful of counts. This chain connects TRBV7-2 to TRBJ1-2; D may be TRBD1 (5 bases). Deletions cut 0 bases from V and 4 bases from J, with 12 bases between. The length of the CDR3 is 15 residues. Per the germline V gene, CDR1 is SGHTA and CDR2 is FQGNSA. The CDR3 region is CASSLALGGGYGYTF. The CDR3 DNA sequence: TGTGCCAGCAGCTTAGCGCTGGGGGGGGGCTATGGCTACACCTTC.

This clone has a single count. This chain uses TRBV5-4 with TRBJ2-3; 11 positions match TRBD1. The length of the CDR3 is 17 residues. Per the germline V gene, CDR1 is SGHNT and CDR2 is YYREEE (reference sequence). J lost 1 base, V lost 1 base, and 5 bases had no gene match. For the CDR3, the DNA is TGTGCCAGCAGCTTGCGGGACAGGGGGTGGGGCACAGATACGCAGTATTTT. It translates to CASSLRDRGWGTDTQYF. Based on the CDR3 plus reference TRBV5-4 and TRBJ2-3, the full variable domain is ETGVTQSPTHLIKTRGQQVTLRCSSQSGHNTVSWYQQALGQGPQFIFQYYREEENGRGNFPPRFSGLQFPNYSSELNVNALELDDSALYLCASSLRDRGWGTDTQYFGPGTRLTVL.

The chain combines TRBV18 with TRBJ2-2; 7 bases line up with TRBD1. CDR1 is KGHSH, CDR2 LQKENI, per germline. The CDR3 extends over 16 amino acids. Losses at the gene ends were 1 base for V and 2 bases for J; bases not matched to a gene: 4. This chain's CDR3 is CASSPLRQGNTGELFF. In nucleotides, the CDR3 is TGTGCCAGCTCACCACTGCGACAGGGTAACACCGGGGAGCTGTTTTTT.

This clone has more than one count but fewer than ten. This CDR3 reads CASSEFGSSGTDTQYF. As DNA, the CDR3 is TGTGCCAGCAGTGAATTTGGGAGTAGCGGCACAGATACGCAGTATTTT. This chain links TRBV6-1 with TRBJ2-3, with D perhaps matching TRBD2 (5 bases). Between the trimmed V and J ends, which lost 2 bases and 1 base, there was a span of 13 bases. CDR1 MNHNS and CDR2 SASEGT come from the germline V gene. The CDR3 is 16 amino acids.

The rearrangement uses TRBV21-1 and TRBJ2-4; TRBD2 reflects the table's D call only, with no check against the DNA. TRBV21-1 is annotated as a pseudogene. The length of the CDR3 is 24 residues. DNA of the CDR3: TGTGCCAGCAGCAAACGGGGGCAGGGGGGACAGCGGGAGGACCAGATAATAGCCAAAAACATTCAGTACTTC. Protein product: CASSKRGQGGQREDQIIAKNIQYF.

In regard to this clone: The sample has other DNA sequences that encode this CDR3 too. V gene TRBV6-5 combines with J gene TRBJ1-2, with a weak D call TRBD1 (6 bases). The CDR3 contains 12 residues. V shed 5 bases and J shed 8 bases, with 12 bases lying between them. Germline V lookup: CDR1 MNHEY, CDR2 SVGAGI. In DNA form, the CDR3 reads TGTGCCAGCAGTCCGGGGGGCCGGGGCTACACCTTC. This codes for CASSPGGRGYTF.

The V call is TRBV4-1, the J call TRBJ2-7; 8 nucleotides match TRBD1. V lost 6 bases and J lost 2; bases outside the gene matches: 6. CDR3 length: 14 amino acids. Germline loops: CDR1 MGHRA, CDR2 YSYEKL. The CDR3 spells CASRRTGGTYEQYF. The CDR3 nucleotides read TGCGCCAGCAGGCGAACAGGGGGGACCTACGAGCAGTACTTC.

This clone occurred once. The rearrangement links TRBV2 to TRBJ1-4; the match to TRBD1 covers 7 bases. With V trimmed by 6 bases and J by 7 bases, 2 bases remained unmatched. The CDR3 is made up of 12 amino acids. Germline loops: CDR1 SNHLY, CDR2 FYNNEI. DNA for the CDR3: TGTGCCAGCAGACCAGGGGGTGAAAAACTGTTTTTT. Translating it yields CASRPGGEKLFF.

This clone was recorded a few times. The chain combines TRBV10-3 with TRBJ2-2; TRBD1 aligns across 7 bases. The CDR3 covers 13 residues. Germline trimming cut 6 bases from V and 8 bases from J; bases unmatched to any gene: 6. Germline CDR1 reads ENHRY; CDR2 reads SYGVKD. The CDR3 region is CAIRDRSEGELFF. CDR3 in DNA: TGTGCCATCAGGGACAGGTCTGAGGGGGAGCTGTTTTTT.

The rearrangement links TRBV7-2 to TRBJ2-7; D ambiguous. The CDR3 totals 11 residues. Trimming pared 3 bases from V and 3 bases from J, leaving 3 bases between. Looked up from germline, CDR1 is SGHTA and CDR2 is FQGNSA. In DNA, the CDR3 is TGTGCCAGCAGCTTCTACTACGAGCAGTACTTC. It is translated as CASSFYYEQYF. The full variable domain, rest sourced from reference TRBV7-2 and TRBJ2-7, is GAGVSQSPSNKVTEKGKDVELRCDPISGHTALYWYRQSLGQGLEFLIYFQGNSAPDKSGLPSDRFSAERTGGSVSTLTIQRTQQEDSAVYLCASSFYYEQYFGPGTRLTVT.

CDR3 protein: CASSQDYPGGNEKLFF. The DNA for the CDR3 is TGTGCCAGCAGCCAAGATTACCCAGGGGGCAATGAAAAACTGTTTTTT. J is TRBJ1-4 and V is TRBV4-2, with 8 bases lining up with TRBD1. Germline V gives CDR1 LGHNA, CDR2 YNFKEQ. The ends lost 0 bases at V and 5 bases at J; junction bases unmatched: 5. The CDR3 extends over 16 amino acids.

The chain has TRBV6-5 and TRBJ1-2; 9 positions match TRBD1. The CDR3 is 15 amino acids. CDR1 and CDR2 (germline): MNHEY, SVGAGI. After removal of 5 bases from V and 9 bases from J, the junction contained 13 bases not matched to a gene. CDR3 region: CASSAMTGGLVSYTF. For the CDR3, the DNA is TGTGCCAGCAGTGCGATGACAGGGGGGTTGGTGAGCTACACCTTC.

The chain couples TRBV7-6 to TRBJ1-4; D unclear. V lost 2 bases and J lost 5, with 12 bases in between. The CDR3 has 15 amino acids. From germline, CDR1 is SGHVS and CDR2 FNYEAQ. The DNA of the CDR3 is TGTGCCAGCAGCTTAACCGCGGGAAAAAATGAAAAACTGTTTTTT. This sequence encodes CASSLTAGKNEKLFF.

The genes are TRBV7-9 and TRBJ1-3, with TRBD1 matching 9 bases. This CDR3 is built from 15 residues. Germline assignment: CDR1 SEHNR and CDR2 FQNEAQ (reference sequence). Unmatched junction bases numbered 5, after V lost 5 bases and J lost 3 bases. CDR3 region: CASSKQGASGNTIYF. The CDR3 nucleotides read TGTGCCAGCAGCAAACAGGGGGCTAGTGGAAACACCATATATTTT.

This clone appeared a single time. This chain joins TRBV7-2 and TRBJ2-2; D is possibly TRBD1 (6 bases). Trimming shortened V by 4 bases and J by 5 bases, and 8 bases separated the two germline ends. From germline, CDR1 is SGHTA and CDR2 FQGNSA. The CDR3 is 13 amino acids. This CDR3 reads CASSSQGTGELFF. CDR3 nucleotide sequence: TGTGCCAGCAGCTCCCAGGGGACCGGGGAGCTGTTTTTT. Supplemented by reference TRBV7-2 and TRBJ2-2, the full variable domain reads GAGVSQSPSNKVTEKGKDVELRCDPISGHTALYWYRQSLGQGLEFLIYFQGNSAPDKSGLPSDRFSAERTGGSVSTLTIQRTQQEDSAVYLCASSSQGTGELFFGEGSRLTVL.

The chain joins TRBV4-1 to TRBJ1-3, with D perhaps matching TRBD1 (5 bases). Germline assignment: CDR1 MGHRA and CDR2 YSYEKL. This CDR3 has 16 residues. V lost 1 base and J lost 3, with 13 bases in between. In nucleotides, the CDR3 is TGCGCCAGCAGCCAAGGGGTCAGGGTCGATGGAAACACCATATATTTT. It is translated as CASSQGVRVDGNTIYF.